The 2 T cell receptor beta chains in this list originate from one sample, sequenced in a study of blood T cell repertoires in COVID-19. Profiled with immunoSEQ multiplex PCR; TCRdb holds only in-frame clones, not every one. The sample holds 84,000 or so clones, over 70% seen once. Sequences were obtained from peripheral blood. The source of these receptors is an elderly man with active or convalescent COVID-19.

This chain connects TRBV7-6 to TRBJ2-7; 8 bases are a match to TRBD1. The germline V gene has CDR1 SGHVS and CDR2 FNYEAQ. With V trimmed by 5 bases and J by 5 bases, 11 bases remained unmatched. This CDR3 is 15 amino acids long. CDR3 bases: TGTGCCAGCAGCGTACGGACAGGGCGGGACCACGAGCAGTACTTC. Protein product: CASSVRTGRDHEQYF. The full variable domain, with the rest looked up from reference TRBV7-6 and TRBJ2-7, is GAGVSQSPRYKVTKRGQDVALRCDPISGHVSLYWYRQALGQGPEFLTYFNYEAQQDKSGLPNDRFSAERPEGSISTLTIQRTEQRDSAMYRCASSVRTGRDHEQYFGPGTRLTVT.

V is TRBV15 and J is TRBJ2-7; no clear D. V was clipped by 0 bases and J by 3 bases, with 6 bases between them. The germline gives CDR1 LNHNV, CDR2 YYDKDF (reference sequence). CDR3 length equals 13 residues. CDR3: CATSRERYYEQYF. CDR3 coding DNA: TGTGCCACCAGCAGAGAGCGCTACTACGAGCAGTACTTC.